This TCR beta chain stems from a study of a mutant IDH1 vaccine in newly diagnosed glioma. For the study at large: Treated patients, averaging 40.4 years, were roughly 60% male and around 38% female. The earlier regimen, radiotherapy, temozolomide, or both, was most often both.

The sample's time point: week 5, during vaccination. Doses consisted of 300 ug of mutant IDH1 20-mer peptide each, paired with topical imiquimod. The astrocytomas were IDH1-mutant, ATRX-negative, and WHO grade 3 or 4. The germline gives CDR1 GTSNPN, CDR2 SVGIG (reference sequence). Deletions cut 5 bases from V and 2 bases from J, with 7 bases between. CDR3 length: 13 residues. Turning to this clone: Antigen: not known.

General study results and limits: Pseudoprogression apparently lacked any relation to changes in top peripheral T cell clonotypes.

Profiling relied on immunoSEQ multiplex PCR, and the TCRdb table lists in-frame clones only, not all of them. The table shows about 53,000 clones, with 82% occurring only once. The rearrangement joins TRBV30 to TRBJ2-6; D unclear. The sequence came from a woman in her late teens or twenties with glioma. Some clones in this sample may be carry-over from other donors' samples. The input for sequencing was PBMCs, taken from a glioma patient whose treatment included an IDH1 peptide vaccine. This CDR3 reads CAWLAAGANVLTF. For the CDR3, the DNA is TGTGCCTGGTTAGCTGCTGGGGCCAACGTCCTGACTTTC.